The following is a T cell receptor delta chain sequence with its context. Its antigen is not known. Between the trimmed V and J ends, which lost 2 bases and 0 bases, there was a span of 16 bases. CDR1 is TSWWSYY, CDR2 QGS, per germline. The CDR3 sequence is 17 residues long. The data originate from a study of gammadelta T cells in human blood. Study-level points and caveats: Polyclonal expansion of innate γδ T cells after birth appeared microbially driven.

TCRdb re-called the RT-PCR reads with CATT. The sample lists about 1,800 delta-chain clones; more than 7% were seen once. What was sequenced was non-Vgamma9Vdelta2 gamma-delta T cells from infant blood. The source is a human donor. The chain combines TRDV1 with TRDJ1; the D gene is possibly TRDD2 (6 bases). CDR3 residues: CALGEGLPTVNTDKLIF. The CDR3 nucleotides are TGTGCTCTTGGGGAAGGCCTTCCCACTGTCAACACCGATAAACTCATCTTT.